The TCR beta chain described here comes from a study of post-analysis software for immune sequencing data. In the study overall: Relapsing-remitting, secondary progressive and progressive-relapsing multiple sclerosis courses were included.

The CDR3 has 14 amino acids. The germline V gene encodes CDR1 DFQATT and CDR2 SNEGSKA (reference sequence). J was trimmed by 2 bases and V by 5 bases; bases with no gene match: 8. The TCR beta cDNA libraries contained unique molecular identifiers. A single record per CDR3 protein comes from TCRdb applying MiXCR to the PCR reads. The sample has some 160,000 distinct CDR3 sequences, under 40% seen once. Study outcomes and limitations: Significantly lower normalized Chao1 diversity was found in patients with multiple sclerosis relative to controls. Patients showed TRBV5-6, TRBV5-1 and TRBV20-1 among five TRBV segments more frequent than in controls. Samples made in the same batch grouped tightly together by F measure.

On this clonotype: The antigen is unknown.

The specimen was blood, collected after autologous hematopoietic stem cell transplantation. This chain uses TRBV20-1 with TRBJ2-5, with TRBD2 identical over 7 bases. This sequence originates from a girl aged 5 to 17 with multiple sclerosis. CDR3 coding DNA: TGCAGTGCTCGCCGACCGGGACTACAAGAGACCCAGTACTTC. Its translation is CSARRPGLQETQYF.